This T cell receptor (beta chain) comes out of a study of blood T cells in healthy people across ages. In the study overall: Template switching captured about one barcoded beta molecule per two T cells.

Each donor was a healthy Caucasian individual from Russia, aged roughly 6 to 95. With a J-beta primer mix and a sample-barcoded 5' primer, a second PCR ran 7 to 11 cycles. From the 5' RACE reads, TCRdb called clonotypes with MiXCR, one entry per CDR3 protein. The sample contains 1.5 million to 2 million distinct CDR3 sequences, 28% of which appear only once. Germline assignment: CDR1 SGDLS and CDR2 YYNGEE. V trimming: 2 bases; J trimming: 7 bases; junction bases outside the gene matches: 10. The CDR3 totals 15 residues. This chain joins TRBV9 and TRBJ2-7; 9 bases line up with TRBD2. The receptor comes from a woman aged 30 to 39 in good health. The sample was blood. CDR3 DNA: TGTGCCAGCAGCGTTGGGGGACTAGCCCGAGGGGAGCAGTACTTC. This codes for CASSVGGLARGEQYF.